What follows are 21 T cell receptor beta chains derived from one specimen sequenced in a study of glioma-infiltrating T cells. TCR alpha and beta CDR3 regions were amplified from RNA using iRepertoire nested multiplex PCR. MiXCR, applied by TCRdb to the multiplex PCR reads, yields one record per CDR3 protein. Of a few thousand distinct CDR3 sequences listed, around 86% are singletons. What was sequenced was glioma tissue, nonneoplastic brain tissue, or PBMCs (not recorded which). Receptors were obtained from a human donor with low-grade glioma or glioblastoma, undergoing nonglioma brain surgery, or in good health (not recorded which).

Note on this clonotype: Found in a library prepared for alpha chains, this beta chain is an off-target read, and its abundance has little meaning. The CDR3: CASSARKTSGGGNEQFF. The CDR3 bases are TGTGCCAGTAGTGCGCGGAAGACTAGCGGGGGGGGGAATGAGCAGTTCTTC. The chain recombines TRBV19 with TRBJ2-1, with 14 positions matching TRBD2. The CDR3 has 17 amino acids. J was trimmed by 7 bases and V by 5 bases; bases with no gene match: 10. Germline assignment: CDR1 LNHDA and CDR2 SQIVND (reference sequence).

Regarding this clonotype: The library was built for alpha chains, so this beta chain is an off-target read and its size means little. The CDR3 reads CASSYDTIGELFF. In DNA, the CDR3 is TGTGCCAGCAGTTACGACACCATCGGGGAGCTGTTTTTT. This chain connects TRBV6-6 to TRBJ2-2; D is uncertain. The length of the CDR3 is 13 residues. The germline V and J ends were trimmed by 2 bases and 7 bases, with 8 bases remaining between them. CDR1 and CDR2 from the germline V gene are MNHNY and SVGAGI (reference sequence).

A remark on this clonotype: Since the library was made to target alpha chains, this beta chain is a stray read and its abundance is not meaningful. The V and J genes are TRBV20-1 and TRBJ2-1; 7 bases align to TRBD1. With V trimmed by 6 bases and J by 0 bases, 5 bases remained unmatched. Germline loops: CDR1 DFQATT, CDR2 SNEGSKA (reference sequence). The CDR3 consists of 14 residues. This CDR3 is CSAGTGASYNEQFF. As DNA, the CDR3 is TGCAGTGCCGGAACAGGGGCCTCCTACAATGAGCAGTTCTTC.

This clonotype appeared once. This beta chain is a stray sequence in a library constructed for alpha chains; its clone size is not meaningful. V usage is TRBV27 and J usage is TRBJ1-1, with D perhaps TRBD1 (6 bases). The germline CDR1 and CDR2 sequences are MNHEY and SMNVEV (reference sequence). The CDR3 runs 16 residues. The germline V and J ends were trimmed by 4 bases and 1 base, with 16 bases remaining between them. CDR3 in amino acids: CASSSHIDRRNTEAFF. The CDR3 DNA follows: TGTGCCAGCAGTTCCCACATCGACAGGCGGAACACTGAAGCTTTCTTT.

A word on this clonotype: Found in a library prepared for alpha chains, this beta chain is an off-target read, and its abundance has little meaning. The V call is TRBV29-1, the J call TRBJ1-1; a weak D match, TRBD1 (6 bases). Germline V CDR1 and CDR2: SQVTM, ANQGSEA. The CDR3 runs 16 residues. The CDR3 bases are TGCAGAGATATCACCGGGTGGGGGCTCGAATCCACTGAAGCTTTCTTT. Its protein product is CRDITGWGLESTEAFF.

Comment on this clonotype: Within a library made for alpha chains, this beta chain is off target, and its count is uninformative. This chain connects TRBV15 to TRBJ2-5, with D perhaps TRBD1 (5 bases). Germline V CDR1 and CDR2: LNHNV, YYDKDF (reference sequence). The CDR3 runs to 16 residues. V was trimmed by 1 base and J by 8 bases, leaving 20 bases between them. CDR3 nucleotide sequence: TGTGCCACCAGCAGAGGGGCCCAGGGTGGAGCCGGAACCCAGTACTTC. Protein sequence: CATSRGAQGGAGTQYF.

As concerns this clonotype: This beta chain turned up in a library designed for alpha chains; as an off-target read, its abundance says little. V usage is TRBV3-1 and J usage is TRBJ1-5; no clear D. Per the germline V gene, CDR1 is LGHDT and CDR2 is YNNKEL (reference sequence). The ends were cut back, 4 bases at V and 0 bases at J, with 10 bases in the middle. The CDR3 consists of 15 residues. The chain's CDR3 is CASSPTGFSNQPQHF. CDR3 nucleotides: TGTGCCAGCAGCCCGACGGGGTTTAGCAATCAGCCCCAGCATTTT.

About this clonotype: The library was designed around alpha chains, so this beta chain is a stray read whose abundance carries little weight. The chain combines TRBV14 with TRBJ2-1; no reliable D call. Germline lookup yields CDR1 SGHDN and CDR2 FVKESK. The ends were cut back, 2 bases at V and 2 bases at J, with 13 bases in the middle. CDR3 length equals 16 residues. CDR3 amino acids: CASSQRIGPPYNEQFF. DNA of the CDR3: TGTGCCAGCAGCCAACGAATCGGTCCACCCTACAATGAGCAGTTCTTC.

For this clonotype: With the library built for alpha chains, this beta chain is off target and its frequency is not meaningful. The V gene is TRBV6-2 or TRBV6-3, the J gene TRBJ1-4, with D possibly TRBD1 on 6 matching bases. Germline V gene data show CDR1 as MNHEY and CDR2 as SVGEGT. This CDR3 comprises 19 residues. Trimming removed 0 bases from V and 3 bases from J, with 20 bases in between. The CDR3 spells CASSYSYFPAGDSNEKLFF. As DNA, the CDR3 is TGTGCCAGCAGTTACTCGTATTTTCCGGCAGGGGATTCTAATGAAAAACTGTTTTTT.

About this clonotype: The size of this beta chain means little, since it is a stray read in a library made for alpha chains. This chain links TRBV11-2 with TRBJ1-2; 7 nucleotides agree with TRBD1. CDR1 and CDR2 from the germline V gene are SGHAT and FQNNGV. The CDR3 runs 15 residues. Losses at the gene ends were 5 bases for V and 5 bases for J; bases not matched to a gene: 11. Here the CDR3 reads CASSEHRGSVYGYTF. As DNA, the CDR3 is TGTGCCAGCAGCGAGCACAGGGGCAGCGTTTATGGCTACACCTTC.

In the case of this clonotype: As an off-target read in a library built for alpha chains, this beta chain has a frequency of little significance. V usage is TRBV25-1 and J usage is TRBJ2-1; the D is unclear. Germline V lookup: CDR1 MGHDK, CDR2 SYGVNS. The V end was cut by 9 bases, the J end by 0 bases, with 12 bases between. The CDR3 loop spans 14 amino acids. In DNA form, the CDR3 reads TGTGCCAGTGAGATGGCAAGCTCCTACAATGAGCAGTTCTTC. This codes for CASEMASSYNEQFF. Complete variable domain (other parts from reference TRBV25-1 and TRBJ2-1): EADIYQTPRYLVIGTGKKITLECSQTMGHDKMYWYQQDPGMELHLIHYSYGVNSTEKGDLSSESTVSRIRTEHFPLTLESARPSHTSQYLCASEMASSYNEQFFGPGTRLTVL.

This clonotype was detected once. Its ends do not fully match the called genes, so a read error is possible. This beta chain is a stray sequence in a library constructed for alpha chains; its clone size is not meaningful. The V call is TRBV27, the J call TRBJ1-6, with 7 positions matching TRBD1. Germline CDR1 MNHEY, CDR2 SMNVEV (reference sequence). This CDR3 contains 15 residues. This CDR3 reads CASSPGQAYNSPLQF. In DNA form, the CDR3 reads TGTGCCAGCAGTCCCGGACAGGCCTATAATTCACCCCTCCAATTT.

Regarding this clonotype: The size of this beta chain means little, since it is a stray read in a library made for alpha chains. The genes are TRBV7-9 and TRBJ2-1, with TRBD2 matching 14 bases. The CDR3 spans 16 residues. After removal of 5 bases from V and 5 bases from J, the junction contained 5 bases not matched to a gene. Germline values: CDR1 SEHNR, CDR2 FQNEAQ (reference sequence). CDR3 protein: CASSRVGLAGDNEQFF. The CDR3 DNA sequence: TGTGCCAGCAGCCGAGTGGGACTAGCGGGAGACAATGAGCAGTTCTTC.

This clonotype was seen only a few times. Within a library made for alpha chains, this beta chain is off target, and its count is uninformative. In nucleotides, the CDR3 is TGTGCCAGCACCTCGCTGGATACGCAGTATTTT. Its protein product is CASTSLDTQYF. V gene TRBV6-2 or TRBV6-3 combines with J gene TRBJ2-3; D not certain. Trimming stripped 7 bases from V and 6 bases from J, with 8 bases between. CDR3 length: 11 amino acids. Germline CDR1 MNHEY, CDR2 SVGEGT.

On this clonotype: Since it is a stray read in a library aimed at alpha chains, this beta chain has a size that is not meaningful. CDR3 sequence (DNA): TGTGCCAGCAGGGACGCAAGGAAAGCTTTCTTT. Amino acid sequence: CASRDARKAFF. This sequence joins TRBV25-1 and TRBJ1-1, with D unclear. The V end was cut by 6 bases, the J end by 9 bases, with 11 bases between. This CDR3 contains 11 residues. Looked up from germline, CDR1 is MGHDK and CDR2 is SYGVNS.

This clonotype came up once. Because the library targeted alpha chains, this beta chain is an off-target read whose size means little. The CDR3 loop is CASSEAGTGISYEQYF. CDR3 sequence (DNA): TGTGCCAGCAGTGAAGCCGGGACAGGGATCTCCTACGAGCAGTACTTC. V usage is TRBV11-2 and J usage is TRBJ2-7, with TRBD1 matching 9 bases. Germline V gene lookup returns CDR1 SGHAT and CDR2 FQNNGV. The CDR3 consists of 16 residues. The V and J ends lost 6 bases and 0 bases, in that order; junction bases with no gene match: 9.

As concerns this clonotype: One end of the junction is discordant with germline, which a read error may explain. This beta chain is off target for a library built for alpha chains, so its abundance means little. The rearrangement joins TRBV6-1 to TRBJ1-1; 9 bases fit TRBD1. Per the germline V gene, CDR1 is MNHNS and CDR2 is SASEGT. The CDR3 is 16 residues long. Written as DNA, the CDR3 is TGTGCCAGCAGTAAAGGAAAGGACAGGGGAGGCACTGAAGCTCTCTTT. It encodes CASSKGKDRGGTEALF.

As regards this clonotype: In a library made to pick up alpha chains, this beta chain is a stray read with a size that means little. V gene TRBV28 combines with J gene TRBJ1-6, with D hard to call. V lost 5 bases, J lost 7 bases, and 9 bases lay in between. This CDR3 has 13 residues. Germline-derived CDR1 and CDR2 are MDHEN and SYDVKM. CDR3 nucleotides: TGTGCCAGCAGTCCCCGCCTGAATTCACCCCTCCACTTT. This gives the protein CASSPRLNSPLHF.

As concerns this clonotype: A read error may produce the germline difference seen at one junction end. This beta chain is off target for a library built for alpha chains, so its abundance means little. The chain combines TRBV4-1 with TRBJ1-2; D remains ambiguous. The CDR3 contains 14 residues. Per the germline V gene, CDR1 is MGHRA and CDR2 is YSYEKL. The CDR3 sequence: CASRQDSVDYGYTF. The DNA of the CDR3 is TGCGCCAGCAGACAAGATAGCGTTGACTATGGCTACACCTTC.

In regard to this clonotype: This beta chain represents an off-target read in a library built for alpha chains; its size is of limited meaning. The V gene is TRBV28, the J gene TRBJ2-2, with a weak D call TRBD1 (5 bases). The germline V and J ends were trimmed by 5 bases and 6 bases, with 7 bases remaining between them. This CDR3 is 12 amino acids long. Germline V lookup: CDR1 MDHEN, CDR2 SYDVKM. The CDR3 DNA follows: TGTGCCAGCAGTCTGGGGCCCGGGGAGCTGTTTTTT. This sequence encodes CASSLGPGELFF.

On this clonotype itself: A library made for alpha chains picked up this beta chain off target, so its size means little. The chain couples TRBV5-4 to TRBJ2-1, with D possibly TRBD2 on 6 matching bases. V was clipped by 4 bases and J by 5 bases, with 10 bases between them. CDR1 and CDR2 (germline): SGHNT, YYREEE (reference sequence). The CDR3 totals 13 residues. This CDR3 is CASSPRLDNEQFF. For the CDR3, the DNA is TGTGCCAGCAGCCCCCGACTAGACAATGAGCAGTTCTTC.